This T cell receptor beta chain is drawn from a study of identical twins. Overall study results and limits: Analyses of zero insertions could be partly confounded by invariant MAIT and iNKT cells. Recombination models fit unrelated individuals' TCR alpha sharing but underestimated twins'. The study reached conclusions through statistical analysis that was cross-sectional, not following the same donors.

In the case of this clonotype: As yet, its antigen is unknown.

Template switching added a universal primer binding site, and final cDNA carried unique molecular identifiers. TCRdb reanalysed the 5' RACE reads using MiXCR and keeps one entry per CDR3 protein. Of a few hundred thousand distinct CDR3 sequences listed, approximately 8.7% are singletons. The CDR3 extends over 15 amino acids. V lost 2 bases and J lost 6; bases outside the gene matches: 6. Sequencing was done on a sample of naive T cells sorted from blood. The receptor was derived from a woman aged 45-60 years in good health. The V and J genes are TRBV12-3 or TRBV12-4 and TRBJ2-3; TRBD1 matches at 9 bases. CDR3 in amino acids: CASSLFADRGDTQYF. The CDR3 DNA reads TGTGCCAGCAGTTTATTTGCCGACAGGGGGGATACGCAGTATTTT.